These T cell receptor beta chains were read from a single sample in a study of cytomegalovirus exposure and HLA in healthy donors. The data were produced by immunoSEQ multiplex PCR, yet TCRdb's version contains in-frame clones alone and is incomplete. The repertoire includes more than 100,000 clones, approximately 60% of them detected once, and 2% to 3% sits in the top ten. Sequencing was carried out using PBMCs. These receptors all come from a middle-aged woman in good health and CMV-seronegative. The CDR3 runs from the conserved cysteine through the conserved F or W. D genes are given only for firm matches. Expanded clones get a size class; other rows say once, few or many, or leave the size out.

DNA	CDR3	size	V	D	J
TGTGCCAGCAGCCAAGGTGGGGGGGCGCTAGCCAAAAACATTCAGTACTTC	CASSQGGGALAKNIQYF	-	TRBV4-2	-	TRBJ2-4
TGTGCCAGCAGCGGAGGGCGCAGGGGGGATTCACCCCTCCACTTT	CASSGGRRGDSPLHF	-	TRBV7-9	TRBD1	TRBJ1-6
TGTGCCAGCAGCGCCCGGGAACTTTCCTACGAGCAGTACTTC	CASSARELSYEQYF	-	TRBV7-8	-	TRBJ2-7
TGTGCCAGCTCACCATTACCCAGGGGAGATGGAAACACCATATATTTT	CASSPLPRGDGNTIYF	-	TRBV18	-	TRBJ1-3
TGTGCCAGCAGGGGTAACAGGGTAGGGTATGGCTACACCTTC	CASRGNRVGYGYTF	-	TRBV2	-	TRBJ1-2
TGCGCCAGCAGCTTGGCTAGCGGGGGCTCCTACAATGAGCAGTTCTTC	CASSLASGGSYNEQFF	few	TRBV5-1	TRBD2	TRBJ2-1
TGTGCCAGCAGTGAAGCGGGAGCCCGGCATTCACCCCTCCACTTT	CASSEAGARHSPLHF	few	TRBV6-1	-	TRBJ1-6
TGTGCCAGTAGTATCCAGGGGGGCTATGGCTACACCTTC	CASSIQGGYGYTF	-	TRBV19	TRBD1	TRBJ1-2
TGCGCCAGCAGCCAAGGTCCGGGGGGCCTTAACACCGGGGAGCTGTTTTTT	CASSQGPGGLNTGELFF	-	TRBV4-3	-	TRBJ2-2
TGCGCCAGCAGCCCGCGGGACAGGACCTACAATGAGCAGTTCTTC	CASSPRDRTYNEQFF	-	TRBV5-1	TRBD1	TRBJ2-1
TGTGCCAGCTCACCAAGGACAGGGATGGACTATGGCTACACCTTC	CASSPRTGMDYGYTF	-	TRBV18	TRBD1	TRBJ1-2
TGTGCCAGCATGCGGGGCGGTAGTTCCCAGCCCCAGCATTTT	CASMRGGSSQPQHF	-	TRBV6-5	-	TRBJ1-5
TGTGCCAGCAGCTCTACAGGGAACACCGGGGAGCTGTTTTTT	CASSSTGNTGELFF	-	TRBV13	-	TRBJ2-2
TGCAGCGTTGAAGAGAACAGTTTATCAAACTATGGCTACACCTTC	CSVEENSLSNYGYTF	-	TRBV29-1	-	TRBJ1-2
TGTGCCAGCAGCTTTTCGGACACGGACTATGGCTACACCTTC	CASSFSDTDYGYTF	-	TRBV7-2	-	TRBJ1-2
TGTGCCAGCAGTTTATCGTCCGGGAGGGGGTGGAACGAGCAGTACTTC	CASSLSSGRGWNEQYF	-	TRBV27	TRBD2	TRBJ2-7
TGTGCCATCAGTGAGTCGGGGAGATTGAACACTGAAGATTTCTTT	CAISESGRLNTEDFF	-	TRBV10-3	-	TRBJ1-1
TGTGCCAGCCTTGGGAGAGCAACTAATGAAAAACTGTTTTTT	CASLGRATNEKLFF	-	TRBV2	-	TRBJ1-4
TGCGCCAGCAGCCCGATACAGGGTGGGGAAGGTGAAAAACTGTTTTTT	CASSPIQGGEGEKLFF	-	TRBV4-1	-	TRBJ1-4
TGTGCCAGCAGTTACGAGGGTGGGCCCCAGCATTTT	CASSYEGGPQHF	-	TRBV6-6	-	TRBJ1-5
TGTGCTAGTGGCCTTGACAGGGGCAATCAGCCCCAGCATTTT	CASGLDRGNQPQHF	once	TRBV12-5	TRBD1	TRBJ1-5
TGTGCCAGCAGCTTAGGGTGGGGGGGCCAGTATGAGCAGTTCTTC	CASSLGWGGQYEQFF	-	TRBV11-1	-	TRBJ2-1
TGTGCCAGCAGGAAATCGGGGGGGGGAACCGGGGAGCTGTTTTTT	CASRKSGGGTGELFF	few	TRBV7-8	TRBD2	TRBJ2-2
TGCGCCAACGAAACCCGCAGCGGGAGTCAAGAGACCCAGTACTTC	CANETRSGSQETQYF	-	TRBV10-1	TRBD2	TRBJ2-5
TGCGCCAGCAGCCAACGGGAAAGGGTCACTGAAGCTTTCTTT	CASSQRERVTEAFF	-	TRBV4-3	-	TRBJ1-1
TGTGCCAGCAGCTCATCGTTGGGGACTTGGTCTGAAGCTTTCTTT	CASSSSLGTWSEAFF	-	TRBV27	-	TRBJ1-1
TGTGCCAGCAGGCGGGGATACGAGCAGTACTTC	CASRRGYEQYF	-	TRBV2	-	TRBJ2-7
TGTGCCAGCAGCCCACCGGCGGGCTATGGCTACACCTTC	CASSPPAGYGYTF	-	TRBV7-8	-	TRBJ1-2
TGTGCCAGCAGCGCAGGGACAGGGTTCGCCGAAGCTTTCTTT	CASSAGTGFAEAFF	few	TRBV9	TRBD1	TRBJ1-1
TGTGCCAGCAGTGATACTAGGCGGGGGGCCAACGTCCTGACTTTC	CASSDTRRGANVLTF	-	TRBV6-4	-	TRBJ2-6
TGTGCCTTCGCAACCGGGACAGCCAGCTCCTACGAGCAGTACTTC	CAFATGTASSYEQYF	-	TRBV2	TRBD1	TRBJ2-7
TGTGCCAGCAGTTTATCAGGGGCGACTGCTAACTATGGCTACACCTTC	CASSLSGATANYGYTF	once	TRBV27	-	TRBJ1-2
TGTGCCAGCAGCCCCCCGGGGAAGAACACCGGGGAGCTGTTTTTT	CASSPPGKNTGELFF	-	TRBV7-9	-	TRBJ2-2
TGTGCCAGCATTCTTAGAGATGAGCAGTTCTTC	CASILRDEQFF	-	TRBV2	-	TRBJ2-1
TGTGCCAGCAGTGAATCTGGCGGGGGGCCTACCTACGAGCAGTACTTC	CASSESGGGPTYEQYF	-	TRBV6-1	TRBD2	TRBJ2-7
TGTGCCAGCAGTAGGGACAGGTCCTACGAGCAGTACTTC	CASSRDRSYEQYF	-	TRBV27	TRBD1	TRBJ2-7
TGTGCCAGCAGCTTCTCTGGACAGGGGGCTCCCAAGCAGTTCTTC	CASSFSGQGAPKQFF	-	TRBV5-8	TRBD1	TRBJ2-1
TGCGCCAGCAGCTTAGCAAGGACAGGGAACACTGAAGCTTTCTTT	CASSLARTGNTEAFF	-	TRBV5-1	TRBD1	TRBJ1-1
TGTGCCAGCAGCTGGGACAACGGGGAAGCTTTCTTT	CASSWDNGEAFF	-	TRBV7-9	-	TRBJ1-1
TGTGCCAGTAGTGCTCCCCTAGCGGCCCGCACAGATACGCAGTATTTT	CASSAPLAARTDTQYF	few	TRBV19	TRBD2	TRBJ2-3
TGTGCCAGCAGCCCCTCCAAGCGGGCCTGGGGGGATACGCAGTATTTT	CASSPSKRAWGDTQYF	-	TRBV7-3	-	TRBJ2-3
TGCGCCAGCAGCCAAGTATTAACAGGAAATCAGCCCCAGCATTTT	CASSQVLTGNQPQHF	once	TRBV4-3	-	TRBJ1-5
TGTGCCAGCAGCCTGACAGGGGCTCGAGATACGCAGTATTTT	CASSLTGARDTQYF	-	TRBV7-3	TRBD1	TRBJ2-3
TGTGCCAGTAGTATGGGGATCGGGGGGAATAGCAATCAGCCCCAGCATTTT	CASSMGIGGNSNQPQHF	-	TRBV19	-	TRBJ1-5
TGTGCCAGTACCCCGAACGAGGCAGGGGCGAAGTACGCCACTGAAGCTTTCTTT	CASTPNEAGAKYATEAFF	-	TRBV19	-	TRBJ1-1
TGTGCCAGCAGCTTAGAACAAGGGGGCTTCGACGAGCAGTACTTC	CASSLEQGGFDEQYF	-	TRBV11-3	TRBD1	TRBJ2-7
TGTGCCAGCACCACAGGGGGGATCGGCGAGCAGTACTTC	CASTTGGIGEQYF	-	TRBV28	TRBD1	TRBJ2-7
TGTGCCAGCAGCCAAGATTGGCGGACTAGCGGGTCTACTACTTACAATGAGCAGTTCTTC	CASSQDWRTSGSTTYNEQFF	once	TRBV14	TRBD2	TRBJ2-1
TGTGCCAGCAACGAGGTTACAGGGCAGCCCCAGCATTTT	CASNEVTGQPQHF	-	TRBV6-1	-	TRBJ1-5
TGTGCCAGCAGCCGCAAGGGGGGGGTCGCTGAAGCTTTCTTT	CASSRKGGVAEAFF	-	TRBV7-6	-	TRBJ1-1